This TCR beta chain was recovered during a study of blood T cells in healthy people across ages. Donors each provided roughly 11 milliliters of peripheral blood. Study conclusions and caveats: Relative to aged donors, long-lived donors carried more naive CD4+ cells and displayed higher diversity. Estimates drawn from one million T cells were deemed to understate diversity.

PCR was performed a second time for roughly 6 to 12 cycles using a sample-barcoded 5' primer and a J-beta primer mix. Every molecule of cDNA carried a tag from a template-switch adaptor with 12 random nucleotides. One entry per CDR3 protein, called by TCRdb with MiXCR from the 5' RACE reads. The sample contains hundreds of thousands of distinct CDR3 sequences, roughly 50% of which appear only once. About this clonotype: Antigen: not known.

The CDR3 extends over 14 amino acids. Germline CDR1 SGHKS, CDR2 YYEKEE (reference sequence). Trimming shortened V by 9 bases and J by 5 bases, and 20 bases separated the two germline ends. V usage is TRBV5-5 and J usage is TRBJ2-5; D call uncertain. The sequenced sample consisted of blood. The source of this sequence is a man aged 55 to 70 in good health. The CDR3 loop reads CATSLQSVRETQYF. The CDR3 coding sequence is TGTGCCACCTCGCTACAGTCCGTACGGGAGACCCAGTACTTC.